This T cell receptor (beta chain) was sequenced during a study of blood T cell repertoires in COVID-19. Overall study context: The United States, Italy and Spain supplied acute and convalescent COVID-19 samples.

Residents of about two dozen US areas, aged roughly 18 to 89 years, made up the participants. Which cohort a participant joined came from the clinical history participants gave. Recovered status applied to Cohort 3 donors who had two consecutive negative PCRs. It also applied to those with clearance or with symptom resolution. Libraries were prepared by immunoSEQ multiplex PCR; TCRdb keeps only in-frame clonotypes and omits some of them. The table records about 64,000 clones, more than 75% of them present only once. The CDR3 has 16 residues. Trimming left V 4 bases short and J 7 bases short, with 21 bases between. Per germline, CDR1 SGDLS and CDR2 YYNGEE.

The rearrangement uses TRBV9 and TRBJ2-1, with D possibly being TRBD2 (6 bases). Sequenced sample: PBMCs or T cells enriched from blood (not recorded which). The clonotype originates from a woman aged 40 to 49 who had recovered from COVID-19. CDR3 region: CASSPHGVEGRNEQFF. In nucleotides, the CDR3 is TGTGCCAGCAGCCCTCACGGTGTAGAGGGGAGGAATGAGCAGTTCTTC.